The clone carrying this TCR beta chain was seen many times. Its antigen is as yet unknown. The DNA ends 3 residues before the CDR3 does, and the rest of the CDR3 is filled in from the germline J gene. The data are from a study of T cell clonality in common variable immunodeficiency. Whole-study findings and limits: CVID subjects showed higher TCRbeta clonality than healthy controls. In common variable immunodeficiency, TCR beta chains reportedly carried fewer deletions and N-nucleotide insertions.

Here immunoSEQ multiplex PCR was the method, and the copy in TCRdb shows in-frame clones only, minus some. Sampling found over 30,000 clones, none seen once. V lost 2 bases and J lost 6, with 14 bases in between. This CDR3 has 14 residues. Germline values: CDR1 DFQATT, CDR2 SNEGSKA (reference sequence). Diagnosis required reduced IgG, IgA and/or IgM with specific antibody deficiency. All CVID subjects were on immunoglobulin replacement for at least one year. Blood samples were heparinized, about 4.5 to 9 ml per donor. This TCR was sampled from a human donor with common variable immunodeficiency. This rearrangement joins TRBV20-1 to TRBJ2-1, with D tentatively TRBD2 (5 bases). The sequenced sample was peripheral blood mononuclear cells. CDR3 bases read: TGCAGTGCTAGAAATAGCGAAAGGTCCAATGAG. This gives the protein CSARNSERSNE. The whole CDR3 is CSARNSERSNEQFF.